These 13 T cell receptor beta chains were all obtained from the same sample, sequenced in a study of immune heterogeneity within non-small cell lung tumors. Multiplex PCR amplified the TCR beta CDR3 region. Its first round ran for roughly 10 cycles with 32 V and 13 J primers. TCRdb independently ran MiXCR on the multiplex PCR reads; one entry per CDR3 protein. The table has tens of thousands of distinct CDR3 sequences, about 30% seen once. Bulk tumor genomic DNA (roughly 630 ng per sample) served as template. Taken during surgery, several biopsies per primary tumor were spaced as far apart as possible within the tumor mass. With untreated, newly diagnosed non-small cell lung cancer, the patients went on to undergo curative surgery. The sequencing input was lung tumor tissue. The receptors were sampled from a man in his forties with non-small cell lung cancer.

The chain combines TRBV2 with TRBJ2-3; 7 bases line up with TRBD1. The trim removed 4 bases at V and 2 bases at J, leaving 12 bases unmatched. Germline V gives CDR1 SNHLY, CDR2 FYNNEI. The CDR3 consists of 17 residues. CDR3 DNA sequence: TGTGCCAGCAGTGGGCAAGGGGGCCTCCTCGCCACAGATACGCAGTATTTT. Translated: CASSGQGGLLATDTQYF.

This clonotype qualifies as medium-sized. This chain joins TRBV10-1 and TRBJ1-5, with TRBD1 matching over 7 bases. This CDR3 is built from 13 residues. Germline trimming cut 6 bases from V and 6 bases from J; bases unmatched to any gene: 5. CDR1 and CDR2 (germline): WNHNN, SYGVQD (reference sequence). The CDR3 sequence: CASSGDRSQPQHF. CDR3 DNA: TGCGCCAGCAGCGGGGACAGAAGTCAGCCCCAGCATTTT.

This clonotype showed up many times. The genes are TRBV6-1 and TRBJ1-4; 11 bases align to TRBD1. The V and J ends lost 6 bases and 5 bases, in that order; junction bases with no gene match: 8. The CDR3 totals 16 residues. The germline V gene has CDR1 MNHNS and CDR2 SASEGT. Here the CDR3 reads CASRPWTGGANEKLFF. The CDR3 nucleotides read TGTGCCAGCAGACCCTGGACAGGGGGCGCGAATGAAAAACTGTTTTTT.

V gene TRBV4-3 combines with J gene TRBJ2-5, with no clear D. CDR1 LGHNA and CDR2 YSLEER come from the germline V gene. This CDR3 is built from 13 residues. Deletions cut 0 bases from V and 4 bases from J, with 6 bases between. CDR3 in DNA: TGCGCCAGCAGCCAAGATTCACGAGAGACCCAGTACTTC. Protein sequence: CASSQDSRETQYF.

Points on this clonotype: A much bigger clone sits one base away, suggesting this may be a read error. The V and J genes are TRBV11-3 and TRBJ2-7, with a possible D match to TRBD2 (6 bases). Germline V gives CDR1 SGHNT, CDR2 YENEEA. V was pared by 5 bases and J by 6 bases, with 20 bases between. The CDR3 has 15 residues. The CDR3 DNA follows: TGTGCCAGCAGCGCCTATGGCGGGGTGGTTGGCGAGCAGTACTTC. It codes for CASSAYGGVVGEQYF. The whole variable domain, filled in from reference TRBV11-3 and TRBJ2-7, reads EAGVVQSPRYKIIEKKQPVAFWCNPISGHNTLYWYLQNLGQGPELLIRYENEEAVDDSQLPKDRFSAERLKGVDSTLKIQPAELGDSAVYLCASSAYGGVVGEQYFGPGTRLTVT.

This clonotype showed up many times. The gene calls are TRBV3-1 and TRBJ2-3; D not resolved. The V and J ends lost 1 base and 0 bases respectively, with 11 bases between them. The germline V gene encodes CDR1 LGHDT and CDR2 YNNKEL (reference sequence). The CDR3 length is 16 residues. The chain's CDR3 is CASSQVVGLSTDTQYF. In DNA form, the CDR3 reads TGTGCCAGCAGCCAAGTGGTAGGCCTGAGCACAGATACGCAGTATTTT.

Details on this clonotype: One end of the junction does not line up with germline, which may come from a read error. DNA of the CDR3: TGTGCCTGCAGCTTAGGGACCCCTCAGCTAGGCTATGGCTACACCTTC. It translates to CACSLGTPQLGYGYTF. The rearrangement links TRBV7-8 to TRBJ1-2; TRBD1 is a possible D gene (5 bases). Germline values: CDR1 SGHVS, CDR2 FQNEAQ. The CDR3 contains 16 residues.

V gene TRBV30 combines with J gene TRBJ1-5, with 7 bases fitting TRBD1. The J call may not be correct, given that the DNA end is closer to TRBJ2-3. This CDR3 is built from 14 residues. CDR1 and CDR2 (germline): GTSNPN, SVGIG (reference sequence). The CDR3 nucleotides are TGTGCCTGGAGTGTAGGGCAGGGGGTTGCGCCCCAGTATTTT. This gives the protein CAWSVGQGVAPQYF.

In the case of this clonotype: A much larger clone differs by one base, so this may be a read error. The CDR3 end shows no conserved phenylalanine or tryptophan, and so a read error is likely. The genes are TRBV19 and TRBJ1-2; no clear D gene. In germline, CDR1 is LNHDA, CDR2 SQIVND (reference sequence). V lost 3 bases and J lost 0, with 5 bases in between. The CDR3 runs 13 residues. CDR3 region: CASSIGSNYGYTL. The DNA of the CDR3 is TGTGCCAGTAGTATTGGTTCTAACTATGGCTACACCCTC.

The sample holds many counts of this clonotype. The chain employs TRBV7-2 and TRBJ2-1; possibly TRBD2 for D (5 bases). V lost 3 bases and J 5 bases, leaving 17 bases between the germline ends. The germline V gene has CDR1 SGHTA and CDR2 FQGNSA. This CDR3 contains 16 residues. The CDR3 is CASSFRRGSANNEQFF. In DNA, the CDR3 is TGTGCCAGCAGCTTTCGTCGGGGATCAGCGAACAATGAGCAGTTCTTC.

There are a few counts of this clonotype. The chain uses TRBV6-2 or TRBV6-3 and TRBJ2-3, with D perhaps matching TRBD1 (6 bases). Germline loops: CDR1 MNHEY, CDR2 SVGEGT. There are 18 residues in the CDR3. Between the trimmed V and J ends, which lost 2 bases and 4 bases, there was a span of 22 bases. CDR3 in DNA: TGTGCCAGCAGTTACGCACCCAACAGGGACACCTATCCAGATACGCAGTATTTT. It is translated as CASSYAPNRDTYPDTQYF.

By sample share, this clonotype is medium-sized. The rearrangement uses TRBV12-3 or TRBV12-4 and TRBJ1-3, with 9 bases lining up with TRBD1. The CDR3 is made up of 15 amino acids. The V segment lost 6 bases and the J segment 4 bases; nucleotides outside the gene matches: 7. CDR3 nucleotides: TGTGCCAGCAGATTCGGGACAGGGACAGGAAACACCATATATTTT. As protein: CASRFGTGTGNTIYF.

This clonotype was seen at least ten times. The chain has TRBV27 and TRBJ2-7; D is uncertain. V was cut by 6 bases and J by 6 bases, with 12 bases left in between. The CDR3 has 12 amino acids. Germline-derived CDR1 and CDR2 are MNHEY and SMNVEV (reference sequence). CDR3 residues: CASRLGLGEQYF. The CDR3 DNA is TGTGCCAGCAGACTCGGCCTCGGCGAGCAGTACTTC.